These 25 T cell receptor beta chains originate from one sample sequenced in a study of shared clonotypes between healthy human individuals (TCRdb year 2020). Libraries were made using the immunoSEQ multiplex PCR assay. Not all clones reach the TCRdb copy of this immuneACCESS table, which keeps in-frame sequences only. Checked studies attribute under half of the gap to unresolved V genes and leave the rest unexplained. A total of some 1 million clones appear in this sample, approximately 76% of them only once. The top ten constitute 1.2% to 1.5% of the sample. Sequenced material: memory CD4+ T cells sorted from blood. Taken with the paper, the label for cell subset or site translates to: CD45RA-negative fraction. The receptor set was obtained from a man aged 18 to 29 in good health.

The V gene is TRBV7-2, the J gene TRBJ2-7; D could derive from TRBD1 or TRBD2 (5 bases each). V was shortened by 4 bases and J by 7 bases, with 17 bases between the two germline ends. Per germline, CDR1 SGHTA and CDR2 FQGNSA. This CDR3 comprises 14 residues. The CDR3 nucleotides read TGTGCCAGCAGCTATGGCCGGGGCCAGAGGGAGCAGTACTTC. It encodes CASSYGRGQREQYF.

The J gene is TRBJ1-4, the V gene TRBV11-2, with 9 bases identical to TRBD1. The CDR3 spans 15 residues. CDR1 and CDR2 (germline): SGHAT, FQNNGV. Trimming cost V 2 bases and J 7 bases; bases outside gene matches: 5. In DNA, the CDR3 is TGTGCCAGCAGCTTATATGGGACAGGGTCTGAAAAACTGTTTTTT. It is translated as CASSLYGTGSEKLFF.

This clone has just a few counts. The CDR3 DNA is TGTGCCAGTAGTATAGGCATCGGGGCTATCTCCTACGAGCAGTACTTC. Translation gives CASSIGIGAISYEQYF. The rearrangement uses TRBV19 and TRBJ2-7; D might be TRBD1 or TRBD2, each matching 5 bases. This CDR3 is 16 amino acids long. The V gene's germline CDR1 is LNHDA and CDR2 SQIVND (reference sequence). Trimming took 1 base from V and 0 from J, leaving 13 bases between them.

This chain links TRBV10-3 with TRBJ2-1; TRBD2 might be the D (6 bases). The CDR3 is 14 amino acids. CDR1 ENHRY and CDR2 SYGVKD come from the germline V gene. Trimming removed 6 bases at V and 9 bases at J, with 18 bases between. CDR3 residues: CAIRGLELLGEQFF. The CDR3, as DNA: TGTGCCATCAGGGGACTGGAACTTTTGGGTGAGCAGTTCTTC.

The genes are TRBV18 and TRBJ1-5, with 7 bases matching TRBD1. Trimming at V came to 2 bases and at J to 3 bases, leaving 4 bases not matched to a gene. The CDR3 length is 15 residues. From germline, CDR1 is KGHSH and CDR2 LQKENI. The CDR3 DNA reads TGTGCCAGCTCACCATCAACAGGGGACAATCAGCCCCAGCATTTT. Translation gives CASSPSTGDNQPQHF.

DNA of the CDR3: TGTGCCAGCAGCCCTCCCGGGACAGGGATCTACGAGCAGTACTTC. It translates to CASSPPGTGIYEQYF. This sequence joins TRBV9 and TRBJ2-7, with TRBD1 identical over 9 bases. The CDR3 has 15 amino acids. Germline CDR1 is SGDLS and CDR2 is YYNGEE. The trim removed 4 bases at V and 3 bases at J, leaving 8 bases unmatched.

This sequence joins TRBV18 and TRBJ2-3, with TRBD1 matching 9 bases. The CDR3 consists of 14 residues. Germline CDR1 reads KGHSH; CDR2 reads LQKENI. After removal of 6 bases from V and 1 base from J, the junction contained 2 bases not matched to a gene. CDR3 nucleotide sequence: TGTGCCAGCTCGACAGGGGGTGGCACAGATACGCAGTATTTT. Translated: CASSTGGGTDTQYF.

A remark on this clone: The junction departs from the called germline gene at one end, perhaps through a read error. The chain is built from TRBV7-7 and TRBJ2-1; TRBD2 agrees at 8 bases. Germline CDR1 SSHAT, CDR2 FNYEAQ (reference sequence). CDR3 length equals 15 residues. CDR3 in amino acids: CASSLAPGGYNEQFF. CDR3 sequence (DNA): TGTGCTAGCAGCTTAGCGCCGGGAGGGTACAATGAGCAGTTCTTC.

This chain joins TRBV27 and TRBJ2-1; D is undetermined. With 10 bases removed from V and 10 bases from J, the gap between germline ends came to 20 bases. This CDR3 region has 13 residues. From germline, CDR1 is MNHEY and CDR2 SMNVEV (reference sequence). For the CDR3, the DNA is TGTGCCACCCGTGGGAATAAGCGTGAGGAGCAGTTCTTC. Its protein is CATRGNKREEQFF.

J is TRBJ1-2 and V is TRBV15; no definite D call. CDR1 is LNHNV and CDR2 is YYDKDF in the germline V gene (reference sequence). V gave up 0 bases and J gave up 0 bases, with 11 bases separating them. The CDR3 totals 16 residues. For the CDR3, the DNA is TGTGCCACCAGCAGAGAATTAACGAAAGCTAACTATGGCTACACCTTC. Translating it yields CATSRELTKANYGYTF.

J is TRBJ2-1 and V is TRBV10-3; D is possibly TRBD1 (6 bases). The CDR3 runs to 13 residues. Per the germline V gene, CDR1 is ENHRY and CDR2 is SYGVKD. The V end lost 6 bases, the J end lost 6 bases, and 12 bases lay between the germline ends. CDR3 sequence reads: CAIRVGQSNEQFF. CDR3 DNA: TGTGCCATCAGGGTTGGACAGAGCAATGAGCAGTTCTTC.

The CDR3 DNA is TGCGCCAGCAGCCAAGGACAGGGGGGGGCCAAAAACATTCAGTACTTC. Its protein product is CASSQGQGGAKNIQYF. The chain links TRBV4-1 to TRBJ2-4; 9 nucleotides agree with TRBD1. Germline V gene sequence: CDR1 MGHRA, CDR2 YSYEKL. With V trimmed by 1 base and J by 1 base, 2 bases remained unmatched. The CDR3 has 16 amino acids.

The V call is TRBV6-1, the J call TRBJ2-3; weak D call: TRBD2 (6 bases). Germline CDR1 MNHNS, CDR2 SASEGT. Trimming stripped 2 bases from V and 3 bases from J, with 9 bases between. This CDR3 is built from 14 residues. This CDR3 is CASSEPGRTDTQYF. CDR3 bases: TGTGCCAGCAGTGAACCAGGGAGGACAGATACGCAGTATTTT.

The genes are TRBV9 and TRBJ2-5; TRBD2 agrees at 8 bases. The V gene end was trimmed by 5 bases and the J gene end by 5 bases; junction bases not matched to a gene: 14. This CDR3 has 16 residues. Germline CDR1 is SGDLS and CDR2 is YYNGEE. DNA for the CDR3: TGTGCCAGCAGTCGTAACACCGGGACTAGTCGGGAGACCCAGTACTTC. This encodes CASSRNTGTSRETQYF.

This chain connects TRBV7-2 to TRBJ2-2; D ambiguous. The CDR3 runs to 15 residues. Trimming left V 6 bases short and J 0 bases short, with 11 bases between. Germline loops: CDR1 SGHTA, CDR2 FQGNSA. CDR3 loop: CASSYVSSNTGELFF. CDR3 sequence (DNA): TGTGCCAGCAGTTACGTGTCGTCGAACACCGGGGAGCTGTTTTTT.

The chain combines TRBV19 with TRBJ1-6; maybe TRBD1 (5 bases). The CDR3 extends over 15 amino acids. Per germline, CDR1 LNHDA and CDR2 SQIVND (reference sequence). Trimming shortened V by 10 bases and J by 7 bases, and 20 bases separated the two germline ends. The DNA for the CDR3 is TGTGCCACTACCCCGGGACCCCAGGGCAATTCACCCCTCCACTTT. Protein sequence: CATTPGPQGNSPLHF.

With regard to this clone: Other DNA variants within this sample encode the same CDR3. This chain links TRBV28 with TRBJ2-7, with a tentative D call TRBD1 (6 bases). V dropped 5 bases and J dropped 2 bases, with 10 bases sitting between them. Germline V gives CDR1 MDHEN, CDR2 SYDVKM. The CDR3 extends over 13 amino acids. In nucleotides, the CDR3 is TGTGCCAGCAGTCCCGACAGGACCTACGAGCAGTACTTC. As protein: CASSPDRTYEQYF.

The chain has TRBV30 and TRBJ2-1; TRBD2 matches at 13 bases. V was pared by 5 bases and J by 7 bases, with 11 bases of the junction left unmatched. CDR1 and CDR2 (germline): GTSNPN, SVGIG (reference sequence). CDR3 size: 16 residues. The CDR3 DNA follows: TGTGCCTGGGACACTACCGGGACTAGCGGGACTAATGAGCAGTTCTTC. This translates into CAWDTTGTSGTNEQFF.

J is TRBJ2-7 and V is TRBV29-1; TRBD1 aligns across 9 bases. There are 13 residues in the CDR3. CDR1 SQVTM and CDR2 ANQGSEA come from the germline V gene. V shed 4 bases, J shed 5 bases, and the junction held 6 bases outside the gene matches. CDR3 residues: CSVGRTGANEQYF. In DNA, the CDR3 is TGCAGCGTTGGGCGGACAGGGGCCAACGAGCAGTACTTC.

This rearrangement joins TRBV9 to TRBJ2-1, with D tentatively TRBD2 (5 bases). V was shortened by 0 bases and J by 5 bases, with 12 bases between the two germline ends. The germline V gene encodes CDR1 SGDLS and CDR2 YYNGEE. The CDR3 spans 15 residues. The CDR3 coding sequence is TGTGCCAGCAGCGTAGGAGTGGGAGTAAACAATGAGCAGTTCTTC. Protein: CASSVGVGVNNEQFF.

This clone was picked up a small number of times. The V call is TRBV19, the J call TRBJ2-3; 7 nucleotides line up with TRBD2. Germline assignment: CDR1 LNHDA and CDR2 SQIVND (reference sequence). The J segment lost 2 bases and the V segment lost 0 bases, leaving 2 bases of the junction unmatched. This CDR3 has 15 residues. CDR3 nucleotides: TGTGCCAGTAGTATAGATCGGGGGGTCACAGATACGCAGTATTTT. Amino acids: CASSIDRGVTDTQYF.

The genes are TRBV2 and TRBJ2-3; no firm D call. CDR1 is SNHLY, CDR2 FYNNEI, per germline. The CDR3 covers 13 residues. The V end was cut by 6 bases, the J end by 3 bases, with 10 bases between. The CDR3: CASRVMLTDTQYF. The CDR3 DNA is TGTGCCAGCAGGGTCATGCTGACAGATACGCAGTATTTT.

The chain links TRBV5-1 to TRBJ2-1; D might be TRBD1 (6 bases). CDR3 length: 13 residues. Deletions cut 4 bases from V and 4 bases from J, with 9 bases between. Germline V gene lookup returns CDR1 SGHRS and CDR2 YFSETQ. CDR3 nucleotides: TGCGCCAGCAGCACGGACAGTTACAATGAGCAGTTCTTC. Its protein product is CASSTDSYNEQFF.

This clone was detected a few times. The CDR3 reads CASSQAFTSSGPTDTQYF. CDR3 nucleotide sequence: TGCGCCAGCAGCCAAGCTTTTACTAGCTCCGGACCCACAGATACGCAGTATTTT. The chain joins TRBV4-1 to TRBJ2-3; D perhaps matches TRBD2 (6 bases). The CDR3 is made up of 18 amino acids. The V end was cut by 1 base, the J end by 2 bases, with 19 bases between. Looked up from germline, CDR1 is MGHRA and CDR2 is YSYEKL.

V is TRBV6-4 and J is TRBJ2-7, with no clear D. The CDR3 runs 17 residues. Trimming removed 7 bases from V and 3 bases from J, with 25 bases in between. From germline, CDR1 is MRHNA and CDR2 SNTAGT. Here the CDR3 reads CASTPVGPSGTHYEQYF. The CDR3 bases are TGTGCCAGCACCCCTGTAGGCCCGTCTGGAACCCACTACGAGCAGTACTTC.